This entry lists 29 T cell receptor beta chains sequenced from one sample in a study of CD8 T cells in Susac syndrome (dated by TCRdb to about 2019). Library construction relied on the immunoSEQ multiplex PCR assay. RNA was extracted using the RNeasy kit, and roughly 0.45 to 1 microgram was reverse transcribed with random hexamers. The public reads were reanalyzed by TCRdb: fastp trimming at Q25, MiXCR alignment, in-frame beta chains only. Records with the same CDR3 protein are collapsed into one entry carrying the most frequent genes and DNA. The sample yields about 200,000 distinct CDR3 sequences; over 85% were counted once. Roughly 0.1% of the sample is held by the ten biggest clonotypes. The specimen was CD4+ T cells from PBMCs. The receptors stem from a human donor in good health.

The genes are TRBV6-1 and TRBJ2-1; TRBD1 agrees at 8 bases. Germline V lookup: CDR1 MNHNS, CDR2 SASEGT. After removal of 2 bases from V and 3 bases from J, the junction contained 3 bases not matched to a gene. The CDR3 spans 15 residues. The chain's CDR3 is CASSERQGIYNEQFF. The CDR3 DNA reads TGTGCCAGCAGTGAAAGACAGGGGATCTACAATGAGCAGTTCTTC.

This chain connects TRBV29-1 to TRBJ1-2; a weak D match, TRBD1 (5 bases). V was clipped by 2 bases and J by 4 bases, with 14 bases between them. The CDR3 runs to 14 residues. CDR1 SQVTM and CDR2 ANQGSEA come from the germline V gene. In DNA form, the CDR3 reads TGCAGCGTTGAACCAGGGAGTCGGTCCTATGGCTACACCTTC. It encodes CSVEPGSRSYGYTF.

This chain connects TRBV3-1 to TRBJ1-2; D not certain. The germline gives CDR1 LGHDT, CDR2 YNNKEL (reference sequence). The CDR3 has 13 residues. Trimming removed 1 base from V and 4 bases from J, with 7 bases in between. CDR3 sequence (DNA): TGTGCCAGCAGCCAAGGGTCACGCTATGGCTACACCTTC. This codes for CASSQGSRYGYTF.

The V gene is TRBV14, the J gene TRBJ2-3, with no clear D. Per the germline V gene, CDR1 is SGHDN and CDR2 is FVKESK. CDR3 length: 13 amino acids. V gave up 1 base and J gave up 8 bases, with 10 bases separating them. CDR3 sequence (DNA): TGTGCCAGCAGCCAAGCCGACTTGGGTACGCAGTATTTT. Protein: CASSQADLGTQYF.

The CDR3 protein is CSAITTGYSNQPQHF. For the CDR3, the DNA is TGCAGTGCCATAACGACAGGTTATAGCAATCAGCCCCAGCATTTT. The V call is TRBV20-1, the J call TRBJ1-5; TRBD1 might be the D (6 bases). The V end lost 6 bases, the J end lost 0 bases, and 15 bases lay between the germline ends. The CDR3 loop spans 15 amino acids. Germline-derived CDR1 and CDR2 are DFQATT and SNEGSKA (reference sequence).

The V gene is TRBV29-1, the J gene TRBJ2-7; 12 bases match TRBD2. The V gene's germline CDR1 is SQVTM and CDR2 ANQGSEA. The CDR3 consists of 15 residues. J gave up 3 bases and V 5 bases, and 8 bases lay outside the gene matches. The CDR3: CSVPDTSGGRYEQYF. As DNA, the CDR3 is TGCAGCGTTCCCGATACTAGCGGGGGGCGCTACGAGCAGTACTTC.

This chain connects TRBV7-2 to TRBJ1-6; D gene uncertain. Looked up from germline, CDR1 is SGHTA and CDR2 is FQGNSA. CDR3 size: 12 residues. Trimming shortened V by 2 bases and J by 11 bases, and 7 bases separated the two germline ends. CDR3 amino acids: CASSLSGTPLHF. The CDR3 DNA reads TGTGCCAGCAGCTTAAGTGGCACACCCCTCCACTTT.

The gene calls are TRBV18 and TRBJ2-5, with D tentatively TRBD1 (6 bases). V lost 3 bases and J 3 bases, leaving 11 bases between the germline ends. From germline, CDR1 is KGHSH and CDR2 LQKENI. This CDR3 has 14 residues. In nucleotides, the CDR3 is TGTGCCAGCTCACCCGGGACACAAAAAGAGACCCAGTACTTC. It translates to CASSPGTQKETQYF.

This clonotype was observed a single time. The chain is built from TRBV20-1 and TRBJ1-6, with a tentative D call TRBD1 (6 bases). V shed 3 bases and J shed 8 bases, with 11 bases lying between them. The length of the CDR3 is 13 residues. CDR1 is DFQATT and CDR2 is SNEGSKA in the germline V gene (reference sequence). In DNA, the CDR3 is TGCAGTGCTAGTCAGGGGAGGGATTCACCCCTCCACTTT. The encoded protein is CSASQGRDSPLHF.

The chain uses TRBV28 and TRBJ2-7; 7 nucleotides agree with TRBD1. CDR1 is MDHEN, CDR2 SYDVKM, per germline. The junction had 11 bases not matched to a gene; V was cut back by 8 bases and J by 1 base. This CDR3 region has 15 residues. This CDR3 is CASAGTAVASYEQYF. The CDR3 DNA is TGTGCCAGCGCCGGGACAGCTGTAGCATCCTACGAGCAGTACTTC.

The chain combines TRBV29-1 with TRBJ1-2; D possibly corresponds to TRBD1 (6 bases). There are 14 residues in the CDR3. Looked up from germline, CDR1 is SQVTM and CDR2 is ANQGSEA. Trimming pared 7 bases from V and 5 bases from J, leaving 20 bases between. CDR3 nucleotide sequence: TGCAGCGCTGCCCCCGCTCTCCAGGGGTATGGCTACACCTTC. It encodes CSAAPALQGYGYTF.

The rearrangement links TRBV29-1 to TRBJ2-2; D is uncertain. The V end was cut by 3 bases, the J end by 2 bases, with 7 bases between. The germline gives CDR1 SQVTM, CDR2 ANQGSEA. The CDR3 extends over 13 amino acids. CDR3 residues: CSVDRVNTGELFF. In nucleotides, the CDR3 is TGCAGCGTTGATCGGGTTAACACCGGGGAGCTGTTTTTT.

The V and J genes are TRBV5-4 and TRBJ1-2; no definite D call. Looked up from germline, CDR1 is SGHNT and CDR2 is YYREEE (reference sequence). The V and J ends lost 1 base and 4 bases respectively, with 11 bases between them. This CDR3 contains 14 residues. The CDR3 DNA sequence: TGTGCCAGCAGCTTGTTTACAGAAGGCTATGGCTACACCTTC. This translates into CASSLFTEGYGYTF.

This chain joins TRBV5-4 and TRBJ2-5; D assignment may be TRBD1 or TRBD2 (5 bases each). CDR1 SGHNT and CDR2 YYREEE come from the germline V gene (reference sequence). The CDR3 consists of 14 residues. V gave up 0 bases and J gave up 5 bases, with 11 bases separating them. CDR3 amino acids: CASSLAGTSETQYF. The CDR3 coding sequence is TGTGCCAGCAGCTTGGCGGGGACCTCTGAGACCCAGTACTTC.

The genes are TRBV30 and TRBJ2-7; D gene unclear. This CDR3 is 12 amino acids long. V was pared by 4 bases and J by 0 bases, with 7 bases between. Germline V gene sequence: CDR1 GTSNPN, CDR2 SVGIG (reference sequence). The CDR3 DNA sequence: TGTGCCTGGATGATAGGCTCCTACGAGCAGTACGTC. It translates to CAWMIGSYEQYV.

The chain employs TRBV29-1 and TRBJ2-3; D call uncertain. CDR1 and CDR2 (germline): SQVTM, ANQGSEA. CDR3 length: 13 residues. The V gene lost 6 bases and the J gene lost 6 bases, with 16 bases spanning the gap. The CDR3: CSVRNTILDTQYF. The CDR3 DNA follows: TGCAGCGTGAGGAATACCATCCTGGATACGCAGTATTTT.

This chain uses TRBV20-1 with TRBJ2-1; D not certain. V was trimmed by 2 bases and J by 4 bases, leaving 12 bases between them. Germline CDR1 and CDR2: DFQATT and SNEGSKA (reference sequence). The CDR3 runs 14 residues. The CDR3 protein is CSARRRVQYNEQFF. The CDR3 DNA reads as TGCAGTGCTAGACGCCGGGTTCAGTACAATGAGCAGTTCTTC.

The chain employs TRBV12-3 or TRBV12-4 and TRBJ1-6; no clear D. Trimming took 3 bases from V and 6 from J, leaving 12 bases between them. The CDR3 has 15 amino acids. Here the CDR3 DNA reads TGTGCCAGCAGTTTCTCTGGAACGACTAATTCACCCCTCCACTTT. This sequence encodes CASSFSGTTNSPLHF.

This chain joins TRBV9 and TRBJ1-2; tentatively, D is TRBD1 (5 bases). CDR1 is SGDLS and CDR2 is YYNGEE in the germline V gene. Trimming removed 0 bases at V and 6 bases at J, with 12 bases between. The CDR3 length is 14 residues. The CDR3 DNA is TGTGCCAGCAGCGTAGACCCCAGGGTCGATGGCTACACCTTC. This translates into CASSVDPRVDGYTF.

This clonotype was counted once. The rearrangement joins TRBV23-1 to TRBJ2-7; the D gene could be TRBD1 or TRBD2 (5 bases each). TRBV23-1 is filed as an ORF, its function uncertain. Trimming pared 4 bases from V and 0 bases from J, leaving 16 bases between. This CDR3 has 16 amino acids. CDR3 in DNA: TGCGCCAGCAGTCGATCGGGACGGAGCCACTCCTACGAGCAGTACTTC. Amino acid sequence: CASSRSGRSHSYEQYF.

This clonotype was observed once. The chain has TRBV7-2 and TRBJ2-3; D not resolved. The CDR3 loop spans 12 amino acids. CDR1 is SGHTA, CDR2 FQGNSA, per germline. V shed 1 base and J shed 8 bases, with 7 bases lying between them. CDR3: CASSLGPGTQYF. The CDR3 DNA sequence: TGTGCCAGCAGCTTAGGCCCTGGTACGCAGTATTTT. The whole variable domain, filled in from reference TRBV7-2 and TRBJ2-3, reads GAGVSQSPSNKVTEKGKDVELRCDPISGHTALYWYRQSLGQGLEFLIYFQGNSAPDKSGLPSDRFSAERTGGSVSTLTIQRTQQEDSAVYLCASSLGPGTQYFGPGTRLTVL.

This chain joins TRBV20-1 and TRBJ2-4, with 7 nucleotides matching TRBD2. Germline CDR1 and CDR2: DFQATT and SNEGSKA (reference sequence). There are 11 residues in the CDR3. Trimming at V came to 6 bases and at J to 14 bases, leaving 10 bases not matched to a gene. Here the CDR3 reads CSAAKSGIEYF. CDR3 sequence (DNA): TGCAGTGCGGCTAAAAGCGGGATCGAGTACTTC.

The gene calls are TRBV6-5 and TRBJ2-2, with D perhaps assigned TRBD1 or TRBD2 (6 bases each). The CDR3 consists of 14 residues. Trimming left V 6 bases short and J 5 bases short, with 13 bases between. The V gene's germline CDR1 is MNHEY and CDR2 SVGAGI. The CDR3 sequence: CASSQGGSTGELFF. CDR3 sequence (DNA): TGTGCCAGCAGCCAAGGGGGGAGTACCGGGGAGCTGTTTTTT.

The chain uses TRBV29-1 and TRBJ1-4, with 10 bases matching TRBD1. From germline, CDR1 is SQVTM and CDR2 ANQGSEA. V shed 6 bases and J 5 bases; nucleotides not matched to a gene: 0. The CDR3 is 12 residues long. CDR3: CSVDRGNEKLFF. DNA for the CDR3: TGCAGCGTGGACAGGGGGAATGAAAAACTGTTTTTT.

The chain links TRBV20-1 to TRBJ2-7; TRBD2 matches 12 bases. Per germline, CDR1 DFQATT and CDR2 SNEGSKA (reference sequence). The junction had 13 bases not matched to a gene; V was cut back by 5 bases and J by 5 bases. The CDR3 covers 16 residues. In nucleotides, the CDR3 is TGCAGTGCTGAATCCATTCTAGCGGGAGGGCCCAACGAGCAGTACGTC. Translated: CSAESILAGGPNEQYV.

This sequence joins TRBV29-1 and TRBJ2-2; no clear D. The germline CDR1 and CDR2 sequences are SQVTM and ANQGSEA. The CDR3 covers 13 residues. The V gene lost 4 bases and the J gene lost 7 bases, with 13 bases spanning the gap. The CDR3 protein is CSVVGPDGGELFF. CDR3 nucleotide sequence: TGCAGCGTTGTTGGCCCGGACGGCGGGGAGCTGTTTTTT.

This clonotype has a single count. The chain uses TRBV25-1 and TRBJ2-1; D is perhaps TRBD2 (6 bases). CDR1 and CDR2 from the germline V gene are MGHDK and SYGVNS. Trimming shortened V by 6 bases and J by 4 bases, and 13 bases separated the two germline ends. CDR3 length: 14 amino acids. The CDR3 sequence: CASSWGLGYNEQFF. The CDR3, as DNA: TGTGCCAGCAGCTGGGGACTGGGGTACAATGAGCAGTTCTTC.

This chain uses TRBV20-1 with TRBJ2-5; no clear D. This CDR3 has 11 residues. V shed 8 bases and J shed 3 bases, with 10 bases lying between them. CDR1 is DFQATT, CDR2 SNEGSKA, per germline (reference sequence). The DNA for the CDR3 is TGCAGTCCGGACCGTGAAGAGACCCAGTACTTC. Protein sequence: CSPDREETQYF.

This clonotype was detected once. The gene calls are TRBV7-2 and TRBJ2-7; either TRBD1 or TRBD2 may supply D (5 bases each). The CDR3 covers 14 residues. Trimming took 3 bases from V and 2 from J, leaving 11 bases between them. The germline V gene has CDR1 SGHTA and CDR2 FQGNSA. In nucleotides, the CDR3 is TGTGCCAGCAGCTTCGCCGGGGCCGCCTACGAGCAGTACTTC. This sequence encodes CASSFAGAAYEQYF. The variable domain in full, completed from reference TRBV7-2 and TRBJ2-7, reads GAGVSQSPSNKVTEKGKDVELRCDPISGHTALYWYRQSLGQGLEFLIYFQGNSAPDKSGLPSDRFSAERTGGSVSTLTIQRTQQEDSAVYLCASSFAGAAYEQYFGPGTRLTVT.